These 4 T cell receptor beta chains were sequenced from one sample in a study of metastatic and nonmetastatic thyroid tumors (dated by TCRdb to the early 2020s). Before undergoing thyroid surgery, none of the patients had been given any kind of treatment. Libraries were made using PCR. The run used an Illumina HiSeq 4000. TCRdb reanalyzed the raw reads on its own, using fastp at Q25 for trimming and MiXCR for clone calling, and kept in-frame beta chains. This sample is represented by about 53,000 clones; 20% of them were singletons. The ten biggest clones cover roughly 4% of the sample. The sample taken for sequencing was blood. Receptors originate from a female donor with papillary thyroid cancer or a benign thyroid nodule (not recorded which). Some clones in this sample may be carry-over from other donors' samples.

This clone was picked up many times. This chain links TRBV4-1 with TRBJ2-1; unclear D gene. The CDR3 runs to 13 residues. With 4 bases removed from V and 4 bases from J, the gap between germline ends came to 8 bases. Germline CDR1 MGHRA, CDR2 YSYEKL. CDR3 in DNA: TGCGCCAGCAGCCTATGGGTTTACAATGAGCAGTTCTTC. Translating gives CASSLWVYNEQFF.

The chain combines TRBV7-8 with TRBJ2-1; 12 bases match TRBD2. The CDR3 has 17 residues. With V trimmed by 7 bases and J by 8 bases, 15 bases remained unmatched. Per the germline V gene, CDR1 is SGHVS and CDR2 is FQNEAQ. CDR3 coding DNA: TGTGCCAGCATCTCTAGCCTAGCGGGAGGGCCTTTGGATGAGCAGTTCTTC. Its protein product is CASISSLAGGPLDEQFF.

A word on this clone: One end of the junction varies from germline; a read error may be responsible. The chain is built from TRBV18 and TRBJ1-5; a possible D gene is TRBD1 (6 bases). The CDR3 sequence is 14 residues long. CDR1 and CDR2 from the germline V gene are KGHSH and LQKENI. The CDR3 protein is CACSPWTDRAPQHF. CDR3 nucleotides: TGTGCCTGCTCACCGTGGACAGATCGTGCTCCCCAGCATTTT.

This clone came up many times. This chain connects TRBV20-1 to TRBJ2-1; D perhaps matches TRBD2 (5 bases). With 1 base removed from V and 7 bases from J, the gap between germline ends came to 17 bases. Per germline, CDR1 DFQATT and CDR2 SNEGSKA (reference sequence). This CDR3 spans 15 amino acids. The DNA for the CDR3 is TGCAGTGCTAGAGTTACTACGTTGGGGAGAAATGAGCAGTTCTTC. This translates into CSARVTTLGRNEQFF.